This T cell receptor beta chain was captured by sequencing in a study of OX40 agonist ivuxolimab in advanced cancers. TCRdb keeps only in-frame clones here, not all; method: immunoSEQ multiplex PCR. The table includes 90,000 or so clones, 92% detected once. CDR1 and CDR2 (germline): SQVTM, ANQGSEA. V gave up 4 bases and J gave up 1 base, with 11 bases separating them. The CDR3 is made up of 13 amino acids. The count of this clone is one. The chain joins TRBV29-1 to TRBJ2-7; maybe TRBD2 (5 bases). The starting material was CD4+ or CD8+ T cells sorted from blood, obtained in a trial of the OX40 agonist ivuxolimab. This sequence originates from an adult with an advanced solid tumor such as melanoma, head and neck, liver or kidney cancer. CDR3 region: CSVVLTRSYEQYF. In DNA, the CDR3 is TGCAGCGTTGTCTTAACTAGGTCCTACGAGCAGTACTTC.